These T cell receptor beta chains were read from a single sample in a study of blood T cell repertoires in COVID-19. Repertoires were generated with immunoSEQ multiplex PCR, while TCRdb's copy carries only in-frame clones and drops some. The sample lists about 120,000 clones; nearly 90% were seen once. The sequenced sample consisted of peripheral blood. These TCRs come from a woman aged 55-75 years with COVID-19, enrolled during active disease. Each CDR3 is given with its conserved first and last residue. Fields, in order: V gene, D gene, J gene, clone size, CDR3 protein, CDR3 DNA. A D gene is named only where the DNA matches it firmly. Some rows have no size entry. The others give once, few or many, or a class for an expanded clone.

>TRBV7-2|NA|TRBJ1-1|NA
CASSRPEMNTEAFF
TGTGCCAGCAGCCGTCCAGAAATGAACACTGAAGCTTTCTTT
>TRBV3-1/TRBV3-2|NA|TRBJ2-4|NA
CASSQARLRDIQYF
TGTGCCAGCAGCCAAGCCCGACTACGAGACATTCAGTACTTC
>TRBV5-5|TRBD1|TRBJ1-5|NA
CASSWGQGYNQPQHF
TGTGCCAGCAGCTGGGGACAGGGCTACAATCAGCCCCAGCATTTT
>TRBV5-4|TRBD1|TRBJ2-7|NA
CASRGQGIGEQYF
TGTGCCAGCAGAGGACAGGGAATAGGCGAGCAGTACTTC
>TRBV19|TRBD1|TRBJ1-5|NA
CASRNKDRGVQPQHF
TGTGCCAGTAGGAACAAGGACAGGGGGGTTCAGCCCCAGCATTTT
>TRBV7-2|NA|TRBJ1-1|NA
CASSLVRGSPEAFF
TGTGCCAGCAGCCTTGTTCGGGGTTCCCCTGAAGCTTTCTTT
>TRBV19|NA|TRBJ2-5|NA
CASSIGRSETQYF
TGTGCCAGTAGTATAGGTCGTAGTGAGACCCAGTACTTC
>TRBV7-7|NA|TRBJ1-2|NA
CASSPLRVTNYGYTF
TGTGCTAGCAGCCCCCTCAGGGTAACTAACTATGGCTACACCTTC
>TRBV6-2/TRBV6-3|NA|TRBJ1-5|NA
CASSYDSSNQPQHF
TGTGCCAGCAGTTACGACAGTAGCAATCAGCCCCAGCATTTT
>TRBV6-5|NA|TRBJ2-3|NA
CASSYSGSQGTDTQYF
TGTGCCAGCAGTTACTCGGGGAGCCAGGGCACAGATACGCAGTATTTT
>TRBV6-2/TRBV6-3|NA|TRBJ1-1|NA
CASSYFPTGTEAFF
TGTGCCAGCAGTTACTTCCCCACGGGAACTGAAGCTTTCTTT
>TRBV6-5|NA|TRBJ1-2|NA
CASSIQAGYTF
TGTGCCAGCAGTATACAGGCTGGCTACACCTTC
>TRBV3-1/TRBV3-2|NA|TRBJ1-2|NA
CASSQTPENYGYTF
TGTGCCAGCAGCCAAACACCGGAGAACTATGGCTACACCTTC
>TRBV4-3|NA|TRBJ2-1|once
CASSRGRSNEQFF
TGCGCCAGCAGCCGGGGCCGGTCAAATGAGCAGTTCTTC
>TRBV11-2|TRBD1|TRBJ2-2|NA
CASSLAIAGQGSNTGELFF
TGTGCCAGCAGCTTAGCAATCGCGGGACAGGGGTCGAACACCGGGGAGCTGTTTTTT
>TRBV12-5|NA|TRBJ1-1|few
CASGFGNTEAFF
TGTGCTAGTGGTTTCGGGAACACTGAAGCTTTCTTT
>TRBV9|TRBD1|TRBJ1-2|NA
CASSVGTGIDYGYTF
TGTGCCAGCAGCGTAGGGACAGGGATAGACTATGGCTACACCTTC
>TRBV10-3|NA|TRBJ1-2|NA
CAIPRFYGYTF
TGTGCCATCCCACGGTTCTATGGCTACACCTTC
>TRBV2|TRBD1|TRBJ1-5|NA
CASSEAPRQGDQPQHF
TGTGCCAGCAGTGAAGCGCCGCGACAGGGGGACCAGCCCCAGCATTTT
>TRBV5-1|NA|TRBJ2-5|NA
CASSSQETQYF
TGCGCCAGCAGCTCGCAGGAGACCCAGTACTTC
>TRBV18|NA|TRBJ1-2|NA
CASSPSLGGNEYGYTF
TGTGCCAGCTCACCATCCTTGGGAGGGAACGAGTATGGCTACACCTTC
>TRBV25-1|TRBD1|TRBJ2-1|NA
CASSEYDGQVFSYNEQFF
TGTGCCAGCAGTGAATATGACGGACAGGTGTTCTCCTACAATGAGCAGTTCTTC
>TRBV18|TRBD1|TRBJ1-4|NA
CASSPPRGQVDEKLFF
TGTGCCAGCTCACCACCGAGGGGACAGGTGGATGAAAAACTGTTTTTT
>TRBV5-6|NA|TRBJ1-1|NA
CASSLKEYTEAFF
TGTGCCAGCAGCTTAAAGGAGTACACTGAAGCTTTCTTT
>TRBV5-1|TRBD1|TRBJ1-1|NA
CASSSRQGRTEAFF
TGCGCCAGCAGCTCGAGACAGGGGAGAACTGAAGCTTTCTTT
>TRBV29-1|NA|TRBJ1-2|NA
CSVGPRGANYGYTF
TGCAGCGTTGGGCCCCGGGGAGCTAACTATGGCTACACCTTC
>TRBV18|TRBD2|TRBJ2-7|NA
CASSPEGLAHEQYF
TGTGCCAGCTCACCAGAGGGACTAGCCCACGAGCAGTACTTC
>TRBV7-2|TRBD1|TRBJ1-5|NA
CASSDRGGGQPQHF
TGTGCCAGCAGTGACAGGGGCGGGGGTCAGCCCCAGCATTTT
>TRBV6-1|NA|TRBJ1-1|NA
CASSEDSENTEAFF
TGTGCCAGCAGTGAAGATAGCGAAAACACTGAAGCTTTCTTT
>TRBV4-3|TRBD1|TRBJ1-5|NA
CASSQVAGGHQPQHF
TGCGCCAGCAGCCAAGTGGCAGGGGGGCATCAGCCCCAGCATTTT
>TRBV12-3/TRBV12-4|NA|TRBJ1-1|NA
CASIQDSRTEAFF
TGTGCCAGCATTCAGGACAGTAGGACTGAAGCTTTCTTT
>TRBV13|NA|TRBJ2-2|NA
CASSLASQGFAGELFF
TGTGCCAGCAGCTTAGCATCTCAGGGATTTGCCGGGGAGCTGTTTTTT
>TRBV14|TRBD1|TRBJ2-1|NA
CASSNRDRGVEQFF
TGTGCCAGCAGCAACCGGGACAGGGGTGTTGAGCAGTTCTTC
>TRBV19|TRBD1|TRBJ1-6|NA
CASTETGDSSPLHF
TGTGCCAGTACCGAAACAGGGGACAGTTCACCCCTCCACTTT
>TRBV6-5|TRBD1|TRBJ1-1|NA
CASSYYGTGSEAFF
TGTGCCAGCAGTTACTACGGGACAGGGAGTGAAGCTTTCTTT
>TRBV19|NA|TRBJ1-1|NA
CASSNGAEAFF
TGTGCCAGTAGTAACGGGGCTGAAGCTTTCTTT
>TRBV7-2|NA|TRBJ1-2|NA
CASSLEGGYGYTF
TGTGCCAGCAGCTTAGAAGGAGGCTATGGCTACACCTTC
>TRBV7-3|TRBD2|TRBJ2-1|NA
CASSLLPVLAGTSNEQFF
TGTGCCAGCAGCTTACTTCCCGTACTAGCGGGGACGAGCAATGAGCAGTTCTTC
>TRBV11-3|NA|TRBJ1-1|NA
CASSSARRGGADTEAFF
TGTGCCAGCAGCTCCGCTCGGCGCGGGGGAGCGGACACTGAAGCTTTCTTT
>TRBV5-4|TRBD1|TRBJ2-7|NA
CASSGTGTGTYEQYF
TGTGCCAGCAGCGGGACCGGGACAGGGACCTACGAGCAGTACTTC
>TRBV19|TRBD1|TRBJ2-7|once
CASNDGQGSSYEQYF
TGTGCCAGTAACGATGGACAGGGAAGCTCCTACGAGCAGTACTTC
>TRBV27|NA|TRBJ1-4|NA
CASSDEHNEKLFF
TGTGCCAGCAGCGATGAACATAATGAAAAACTGTTTTTT
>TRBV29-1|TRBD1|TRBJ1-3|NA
CSVVRDSNSGNTIYF
TGCAGCGTTGTAAGGGACAGTAACTCTGGAAACACCATATATTTT
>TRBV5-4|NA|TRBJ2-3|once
CASSETGADTQYF
TGTGCCAGCAGCGAAACAGGAGCGGATACGCAGTATTTT
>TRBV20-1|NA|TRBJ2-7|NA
CSARQVYEQYF
TGCAGTGCTAGACAGGTTTACGAGCAGTACTTC